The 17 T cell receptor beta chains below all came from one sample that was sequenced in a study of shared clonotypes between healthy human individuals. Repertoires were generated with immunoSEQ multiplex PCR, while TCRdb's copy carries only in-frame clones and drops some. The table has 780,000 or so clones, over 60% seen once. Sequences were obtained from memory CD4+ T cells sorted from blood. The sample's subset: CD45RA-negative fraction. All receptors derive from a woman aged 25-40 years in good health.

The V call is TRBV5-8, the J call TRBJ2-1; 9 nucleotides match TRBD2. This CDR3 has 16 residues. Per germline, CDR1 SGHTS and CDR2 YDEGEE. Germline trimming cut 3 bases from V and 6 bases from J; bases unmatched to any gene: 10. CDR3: CASSSRVAGASNEQFF. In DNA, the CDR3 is TGTGCCAGCAGCTCCCGGGTAGCGGGAGCGTCCAATGAGCAGTTCTTC.

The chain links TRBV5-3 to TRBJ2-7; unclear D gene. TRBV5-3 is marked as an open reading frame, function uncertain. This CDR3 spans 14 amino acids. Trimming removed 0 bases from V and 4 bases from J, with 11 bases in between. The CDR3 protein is CARSLDKLKYEQYF. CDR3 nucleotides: TGTGCCAGAAGCTTGGACAAACTTAAGTACGAGCAGTACTTC.

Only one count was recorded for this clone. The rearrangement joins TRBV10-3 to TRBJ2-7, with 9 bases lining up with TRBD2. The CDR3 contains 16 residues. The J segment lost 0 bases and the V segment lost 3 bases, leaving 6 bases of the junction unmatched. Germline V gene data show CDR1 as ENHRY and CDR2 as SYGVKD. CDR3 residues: CAISDPTSGSSYEQYF. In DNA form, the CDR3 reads TGTGCCATCAGTGACCCGACTAGCGGCTCCTCCTACGAGCAGTACTTC.

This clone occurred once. CDR3: CASTELSYEQYF. The CDR3 coding sequence is TGTGCCAGCACGGAACTCTCCTACGAGCAGTACTTC. The chain couples TRBV2 to TRBJ2-7; D call uncertain. The V gene lost 7 bases and the J gene lost 0 bases, with 7 bases spanning the gap. CDR3 length: 12 residues. The germline V gene has CDR1 SNHLY and CDR2 FYNNEI.

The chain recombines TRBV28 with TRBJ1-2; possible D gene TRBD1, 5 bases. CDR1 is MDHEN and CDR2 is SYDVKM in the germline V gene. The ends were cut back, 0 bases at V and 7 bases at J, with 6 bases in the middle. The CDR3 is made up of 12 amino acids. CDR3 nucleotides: TGTGCCAGCAGTTTATGGGGGCTTGGCTACACCTTC. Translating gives CASSLWGLGYTF.

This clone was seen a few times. The CDR3 here is CATSRAPTSGYTDTQYF. The DNA for the CDR3 is TGTGCCACCAGCAGAGCTCCGACTAGCGGGTACACAGATACGCAGTATTTT. This sequence joins TRBV15 and TRBJ2-3; 10 bases match TRBD2. V dropped 1 base and J dropped 2; count of bases not matched to a gene: 6. CDR3 length: 17 amino acids. Per germline, CDR1 LNHNV and CDR2 YYDKDF (reference sequence).

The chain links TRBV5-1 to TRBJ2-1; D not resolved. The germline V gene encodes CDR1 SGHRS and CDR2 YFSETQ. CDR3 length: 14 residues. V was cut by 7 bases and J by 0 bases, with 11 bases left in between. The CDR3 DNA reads TGCGCCAGCCAGACTCAAAGCTCCTACAATGAGCAGTTCTTC. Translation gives CASQTQSSYNEQFF. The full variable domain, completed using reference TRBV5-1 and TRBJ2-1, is KAGVTQTPRYLIKTRGQQVTLSCSPISGHRSVSWYQQTPGQGLQFLFEYFSETQRNKGNFPGRFSGRQFSNSRSEMNVSTLELGDSALYLCASQTQSSYNEQFFGPGTRLTVL.

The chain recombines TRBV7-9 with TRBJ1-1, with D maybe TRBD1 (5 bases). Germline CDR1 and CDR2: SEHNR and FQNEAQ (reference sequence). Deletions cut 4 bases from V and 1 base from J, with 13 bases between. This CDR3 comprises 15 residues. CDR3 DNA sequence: TGTGCCAGCAGCTCACCCTACAGGAAGAACACTGAAGCTTTCTTT. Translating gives CASSSPYRKNTEAFF.

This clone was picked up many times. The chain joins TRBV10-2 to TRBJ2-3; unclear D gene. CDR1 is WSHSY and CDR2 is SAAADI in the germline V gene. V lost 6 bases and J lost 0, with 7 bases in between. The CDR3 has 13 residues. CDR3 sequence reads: CASRLTSTDTQYF. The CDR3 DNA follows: TGCGCCAGCAGGCTTACTAGCACAGATACGCAGTATTTT.

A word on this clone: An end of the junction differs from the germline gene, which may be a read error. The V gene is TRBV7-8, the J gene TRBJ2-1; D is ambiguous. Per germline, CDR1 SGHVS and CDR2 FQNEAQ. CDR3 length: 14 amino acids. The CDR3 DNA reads TGCGCCAGCAGCTTCTCGAGCTCCTACAATGAGCAGTTCTTC. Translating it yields CASSFSSSYNEQFF.

The CDR3 region has the DNA TGTGCCAGCAGCCCCGGGAGGACCTACAATGAGCAGTTCTTC. Its protein is CASSPGRTYNEQFF. The chain couples TRBV11-3 to TRBJ2-1, with 7 bases aligning to TRBD2. The V segment lost 5 bases and the J segment 2 bases; nucleotides outside the gene matches: 3. Per the germline V gene, CDR1 is SGHNT and CDR2 is YENEEA. The length of the CDR3 is 14 residues.

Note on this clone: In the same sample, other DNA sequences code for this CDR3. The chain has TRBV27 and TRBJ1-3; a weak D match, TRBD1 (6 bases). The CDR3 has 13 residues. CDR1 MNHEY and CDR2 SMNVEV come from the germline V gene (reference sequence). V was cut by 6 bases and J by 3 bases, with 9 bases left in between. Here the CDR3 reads CASSPTGGNTIYF. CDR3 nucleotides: TGTGCCAGCAGCCCGACAGGTGGAAACACCATATATTTT.

The DNA of the CDR3 is TGTGCCTGGAGTCTAAGGGCGGGAGGTGTTGTCCCCTACAATGAGCAGTTCTTC. It translates to CAWSLRAGGVVPYNEQFF. The chain recombines TRBV30 with TRBJ2-1, with 8 bases that match TRBD2. The J segment lost 2 bases and the V segment lost 2 bases, leaving 14 bases of the junction unmatched. This CDR3 has 18 amino acids. Germline V gene sequence: CDR1 GTSNPN, CDR2 SVGIG (reference sequence).

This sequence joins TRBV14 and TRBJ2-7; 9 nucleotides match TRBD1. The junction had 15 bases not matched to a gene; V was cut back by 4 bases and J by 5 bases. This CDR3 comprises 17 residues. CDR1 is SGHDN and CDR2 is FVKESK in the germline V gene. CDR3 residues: CASSPPMAGTGNNEQYF. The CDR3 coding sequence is TGTGCCAGCAGCCCCCCGATGGCTGGGACAGGGAACAACGAGCAGTACTTC.

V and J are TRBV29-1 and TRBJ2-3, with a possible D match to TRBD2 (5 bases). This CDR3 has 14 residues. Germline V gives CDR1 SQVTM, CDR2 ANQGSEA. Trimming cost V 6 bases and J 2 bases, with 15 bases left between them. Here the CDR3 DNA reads TGCAGCGTCGCGAGGGCTCGGGACACAGATACGCAGTATTTT. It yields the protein CSVARARDTDTQYF.

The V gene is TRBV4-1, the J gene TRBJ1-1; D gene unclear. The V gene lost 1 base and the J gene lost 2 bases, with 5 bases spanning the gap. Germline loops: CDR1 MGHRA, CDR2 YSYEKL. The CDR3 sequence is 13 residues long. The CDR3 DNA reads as TGCGCCAGCAGCCAAGCCCATAACACTGAAGCTTTCTTT. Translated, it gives CASSQAHNTEAFF.

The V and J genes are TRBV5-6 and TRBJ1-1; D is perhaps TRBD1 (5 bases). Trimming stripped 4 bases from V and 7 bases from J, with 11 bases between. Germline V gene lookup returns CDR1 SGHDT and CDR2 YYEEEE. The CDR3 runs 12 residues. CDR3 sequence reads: CASSRDRREAFF. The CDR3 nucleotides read TGTGCCAGCAGCCGGGACCGCCGTGAAGCTTTCTTT.